This T cell receptor (beta chain) was obtained from a study of cytomegalovirus exposure and HLA in healthy donors. About this clone: Its cognate antigen is unknown.

Here immunoSEQ multiplex PCR was the method, and the copy in TCRdb shows in-frame clones only, minus some. The table has around 300,000 clones, roughly 90% seen once; the top ten hold about 0.85%. Broader study findings: TCR clusters originating in the first cohort tended to co-occur in the approximately 120 validation repertoires, according to a later analysis. In vitro, three CMV-associated chains proved specific for CMV antigens.

Donors were drawn from the approximately 110-subject validation cohort, separate from the roughly 700-subject first cohort. Deletions cut 4 bases from V and 5 bases from J, with 9 bases between. CDR3 length: 13 amino acids. CDR1 MNHNS and CDR2 SASEGT come from the germline V gene. The clonotype comes from a young woman in good health and CMV-seronegative. Sequencing was done on a sample of PBMCs. The genes are TRBV6-1 and TRBJ2-1; D unclear. The CDR3 is CASSVRLHNEQFF. In nucleotides, the CDR3 is TGTGCCAGCAGTGTTCGACTGCACAATGAGCAGTTCTTC.